This is a list of T cell receptor beta chains from one sample in a study of cytomegalovirus exposure and HLA in healthy donors. The data were produced by immunoSEQ multiplex PCR, yet TCRdb's version contains in-frame clones alone and is incomplete. In the table there are 120,000 or so clones, 81% of which are singletons. The specimen was PBMCs. All receptors derive from a man younger than 35 in good health and CMV-seropositive. Both conserved end residues are part of each CDR3. The D gene is left open where the match is weak. Some rows mark clone size as missing; the rest say once, few, many or name a class of expanded clone.

j_call cdr3_length v_call d_call clone_size cdr3_aa cdr3_nt
TRBJ1-1 14 TRBV5-1 TRBD1 - CASSSRQGGTEAFF TGCGCCAGCAGCTCTCGACAGGGAGGCACTGAAGCTTTCTTT
TRBJ1-2 13 TRBV29-1 TRBD1 few CSMTGGIKDGYTF TGCAGCATGACAGGGGGTATTAAGGATGGCTACACCTTC
TRBJ2-7 15 TRBV5-1 - - CASSLKQGSSYEQYF TGCGCCAGCAGCTTGAAGCAGGGATCATCCTACGAGCAGTACTTC
TRBJ2-3 14 TRBV5-1 TRBD2 few CASSPGTSGDTQYF TGCGCCAGCAGCCCTGGGACTAGCGGAGATACGCAGTATTTT
TRBJ2-2 17 TRBV4-3 TRBD2 - CASSQDRGLAGVRELFF TGCGCCAGCAGCCAAGATAGGGGACTAGCGGGAGTCCGGGAGCTGTTTTTT
TRBJ1-2 14 TRBV29-1 - - CSVGGQQGSHGYTF TGCAGCGTTGGAGGCCAACAGGGTTCGCATGGCTACACCTTC
TRBJ2-7 14 TRBV11-1 - - CASREGHLLGEQYF TGTGCCAGCAGAGAGGGACACCTCCTCGGCGAGCAGTACTTC
TRBJ1-1 14 TRBV19 TRBD1 few CASSIGDRAVEAFF TGTGCCAGTAGTATAGGCGACAGGGCGGTTGAAGCTTTCTTT
TRBJ1-1 16 TRBV9 TRBD1 - CASSRQGSMTGTEAFF TGTGCCAGCTCCCGGCAAGGGTCAATGACAGGGACTGAAGCTTTCTTT
TRBJ2-7 14 TRBV10-1 TRBD1 - CASSARTGSYEQYF TGCGCCAGCAGCGCCCGGACAGGCTCCTACGAGCAGTACTTC
TRBJ1-4 16 TRBV27 TRBD1 - CASSGHRDREREKLFF TGTGCCAGCAGTGGCCACCGGGACAGGGAGCGAGAAAAACTGTTTTTT
TRBJ2-5 15 TRBV19 - - CASSPTGGPGETQYF TGTGCCAGTAGTCCCACCGGGGGGCCCGGGGAGACCCAGTACTTC
TRBJ2-5 14 TRBV7-2 - - CASSESGGQETQYF TGTGCCAGCAGCGAATCAGGCGGGCAAGAGACCCAGTACTTC
TRBJ1-1 14 TRBV7-9 TRBD1 - CASSLGTGGSKAFF TGTGCCAGCAGCCTCGGGACAGGGGGCAGTAAAGCTTTCTTT
TRBJ1-1 13 TRBV7-2 - - CASSREINTEAFF TGTGCCAGCAGCAGAGAGATAAACACTGAAGCTTTCTTT
TRBJ1-1 15 TRBV5-8 - - CASSAELRGNTEAFF TGTGCCAGCAGCGCGGAACTTAGGGGGAACACTGAAGCTTTCTTT
TRBJ1-6 17 TRBV19 TRBD1 - CASSPSSRDRGYSPLHF TGTGCCAGTAGCCCCTCCAGCCGGGACAGGGGATATTCACCCCTCCACTTT
TRBJ2-7 13 TRBV27 TRBD1 - CASSRQGSYEQYF TGTGCCAGTTCCAGACAGGGCTCCTACGAGCAGTACTTC
TRBJ1-1 15 TRBV6-1 - - CASSEFNLDWIEAFF TGTGCCAGCAGTGAATTTAATTTGGACTGGATTGAAGCTTTCTTT
TRBJ1-6 16 TRBV6-1 TRBD1 - CASSEPRTGGNSPLHF TGTGCCAGCAGTGAACCGAGGACAGGCGGCAATTCACCCCTCCACTTT
TRBJ2-5 14 TRBV11-2 TRBD1 - CASSLGTGVETQYF TGTGCCAGCAGCTTAGGGACAGGGGTGGAGACCCAGTACTTC
TRBJ1-4 15 TRBV23-1 TRBD1 - CASSSVDRGGEKLFF TGCGCCAGCAGTTCGGTGGACAGGGGAGGGGAAAAACTGTTTTTT
TRBJ2-1 13 TRBV12-5 TRBD1 once CASGLIQGDEQFF TGTGCTAGTGGTTTGATACAGGGGGATGAGCAGTTCTTC
TRBJ2-7 15 TRBV6-1 TRBD1 - CASSAGQGAVHEQYF TGTGCCAGCAGTGCAGGACAGGGGGCGGTCCACGAGCAGTACTTC
TRBJ2-5 14 TRBV2 - - CASKFRSVQETQYF TGTGCCAGCAAGTTCAGGTCCGTTCAAGAGACCCAGTACTTC
TRBJ2-1 19 TRBV29-1 TRBD1 - CSVGGVSRDRFTPGVEQFF TGCAGCGTTGGGGGAGTTTCGAGGGACAGGTTCACCCCAGGCGTTGAGCAGTTCTTC
TRBJ2-1 17 TRBV6-4 TRBD2 - CASSDSVSSGGANEQFF TGTGCCAGCAGTGACTCGGTTTCTAGCGGGGGGGCCAATGAGCAGTTCTTC
TRBJ2-7 14 TRBV5-1 TRBD1 - CASSPGTGSYEQYF TGCGCCAGCAGCCCGGGGACAGGGTCCTACGAGCAGTACTTC